A single sample gave rise to the 4 T cell receptor beta chains below, sequenced in a study of blood T cell repertoires in COVID-19. Assay: immunoSEQ multiplex PCR; the TCRdb copy retains only in-frame clones and omits some. This table holds roughly 200,000 clones, around 85% found once. Sample: peripheral blood. These TCRs come from a woman aged 55 to 70 with acute or convalescent COVID-19.

This clone has only a few counts. This chain uses TRBV2 with TRBJ2-1, with 10 positions matching TRBD2. Germline loops: CDR1 SNHLY, CDR2 FYNNEI. The J segment lost 6 bases and the V segment lost 8 bases, leaving 7 bases of the junction unmatched. The CDR3 has 14 amino acids. The CDR3 DNA follows: TGTGCCAGCCAGCCTCTAGCGGGAGTCAATGAGCAGTTCTTC. It translates to CASQPLAGVNEQFF.

The chain combines TRBV29-1 with TRBJ1-2, with a tentative D call TRBD1 (5 bases). This CDR3 contains 14 residues. V lost 6 bases to trimming and J lost 7 bases, with 21 bases between them. Germline CDR1 SQVTM, CDR2 ANQGSEA. As DNA, the CDR3 is TGCAGCGTGAATGGGGCCCTCCCGAAGGGTGGCTACACCTTC. Protein product: CSVNGALPKGGYTF.

The genes are TRBV2 and TRBJ1-2; a weak D match, TRBD1 (6 bases). The CDR3 contains 14 residues. Germline V lookup: CDR1 SNHLY, CDR2 FYNNEI. Trimming took 4 bases from V and 4 from J, leaving 13 bases between them. The CDR3 loop reads CASSANQGPYGYTF. Here the CDR3 DNA reads TGTGCCAGCAGTGCAAATCAGGGGCCCTATGGCTACACCTTC.

This chain uses TRBV27 with TRBJ1-1; D is unresolved. CDR3 length equals 10 residues. In germline, CDR1 is MNHEY, CDR2 SMNVEV (reference sequence). Written as DNA, the CDR3 is TGTGGGAGAAAAGTTGATGAAGCTTTCTTT. Translated, it gives CGRKVDEAFF.